This T cell receptor beta chain appears in the sequencing data of a study of blood T cell repertoires in COVID-19. About the study: Nucleic acid was either cDNA or gDNA, and it came from T cells, B-cell-depleted T cells, or PBMCs.

Methods used by the authors: Counts of nucleated cells, estimated from reference gene primer amplification, were obtained. Sequencing was performed with immunoSEQ multiplex PCR; in TCRdb, only in-frame clones are kept and a portion is missing. D and trimming come from the DNA, and the V and J calls and clone size come from that table. The sample includes 200,000 to 250,000 clones, roughly 84% of them seen just once. The receptor was derived from a woman of 80 years or more with active or convalescent COVID-19. The sample comprised peripheral blood.

This CDR3 is CASSSRTGLNTEAFF. In DNA form, the CDR3 reads TGTGCCAGCAGCTCCCGGACAGGTCTGAACACTGAAGCTTTCTTT. The chain has TRBV11-3 and TRBJ1-1, with TRBD1 matching over 7 bases. Per germline, CDR1 SGHNT and CDR2 YENEEA. The CDR3 spans 15 residues. Losses at the gene ends were 4 bases for V and 0 bases for J; bases not matched to a gene: 5. The full variable domain, its missing parts supplied by reference TRBV11-3 and TRBJ1-1, is EAGVVQSPRYKIIEKKQPVAFWCNPISGHNTLYWYLQNLGQGPELLIRYENEEAVDDSQLPKDRFSAERLKGVDSTLKIQPAELGDSAVYLCASSSRTGLNTEAFFGQGTRLTVV.